The TCR beta chain described here comes from a study of Ad26.COV2.S vaccination and SARS-CoV-2 variants. As to treatment: roughly 20 received Ad26.COV2.S at low or high dose, single or two shots; roughly 5 received placebo; per-sample allocation not given. Following the first vaccine or placebo injection, samples were taken on day 63. Recruitment in Boston yielded a donor of adult age, 18-55 years. The protocol was immunoSEQ multiplex PCR, while the TCRdb copy is restricted to in-frame clones and leaves out a portion. The table has about 350,000 clones, about 89% seen once. This specimen was peripheral blood, taken in a trial of Ad26.COV2.S vaccine versus placebo. This sequence was found in a person aged 18-65 years who received the Ad26.COV2.S COVID-19 vaccine or a placebo.

As DNA, the CDR3 is TGTGCCAGCAGCCCCGAAGCGGATAGCTCCTACAATGAGCAGTTCTTC. It codes for CASSPEADSSYNEQFF. The chain joins TRBV7-7 to TRBJ2-1; maybe TRBD2 (5 bases). Deletions cut 5 bases from V and 0 bases from J, with 14 bases between. CDR3 size: 16 residues. Germline CDR1 SSHAT, CDR2 FNYEAQ (reference sequence).